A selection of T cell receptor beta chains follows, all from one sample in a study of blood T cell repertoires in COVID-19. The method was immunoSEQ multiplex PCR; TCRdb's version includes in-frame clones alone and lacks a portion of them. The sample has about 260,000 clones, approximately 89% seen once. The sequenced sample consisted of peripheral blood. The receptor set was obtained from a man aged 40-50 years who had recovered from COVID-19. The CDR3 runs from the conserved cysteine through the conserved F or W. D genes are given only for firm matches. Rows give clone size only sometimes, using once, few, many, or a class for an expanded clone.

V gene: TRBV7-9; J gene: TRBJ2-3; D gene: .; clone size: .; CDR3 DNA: TGTGCCAGCAGCCTCCCGGGAGACACAGATACGCAGTATTTT; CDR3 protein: CASSLPGDTDTQYF
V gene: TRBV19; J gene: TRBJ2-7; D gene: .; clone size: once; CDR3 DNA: TGTGCCAGTAGGGACAGAGGCTACGAGCAGTACTTC; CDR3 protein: CASRDRGYEQYF
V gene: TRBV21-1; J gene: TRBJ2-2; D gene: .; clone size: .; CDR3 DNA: TGTGCCAGCAGCACCAGGGACTGGGCCGGCGGGGAGCTGTTTTTT; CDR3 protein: CASSTRDWAGGELFF
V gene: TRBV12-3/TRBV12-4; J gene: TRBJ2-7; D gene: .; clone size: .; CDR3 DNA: TGTGCCAGCAGGGGACAATCTGGGCGCGAGCAGTACTTC; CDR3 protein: CASRGQSGREQYF
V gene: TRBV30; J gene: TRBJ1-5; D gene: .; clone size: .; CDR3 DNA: TGTGCCTGGAGTGTGGGGGCATCTCAGCCCCAGCATTTT; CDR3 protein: CAWSVGASQPQHF
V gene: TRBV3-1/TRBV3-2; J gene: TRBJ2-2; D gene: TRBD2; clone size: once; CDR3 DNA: TGTGCCAGCAGCCAATGGACTAGCGGGAACACCGGGGAGCTGTTTTTT; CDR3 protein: CASSQWTSGNTGELFF
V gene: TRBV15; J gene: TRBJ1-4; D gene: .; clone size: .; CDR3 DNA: TGTGCCACCAGCAGAGATGTGGGGCAAAAAGAGCTGTTTTTT; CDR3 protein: CATSRDVGQKELFF
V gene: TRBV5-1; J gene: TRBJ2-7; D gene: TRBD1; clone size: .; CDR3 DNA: TGCGCCAGCAGCGCGGGGACAGGGATCTACGAGCAGTACTTC; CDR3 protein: CASSAGTGIYEQYF
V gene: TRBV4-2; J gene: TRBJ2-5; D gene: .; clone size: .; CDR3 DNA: TGTGCCAGCAGCCAATTTCGGGGGAAAGAGACCCAGTACTTC; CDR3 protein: CASSQFRGKETQYF
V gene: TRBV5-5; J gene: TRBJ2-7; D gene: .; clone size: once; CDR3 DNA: TGTGCCAGCAGCTTAAGGACAGCTGGGGCTCTCCACGAGCAGTACTTC; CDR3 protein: CASSLRTAGALHEQYF
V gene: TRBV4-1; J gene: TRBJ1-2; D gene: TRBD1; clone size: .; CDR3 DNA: TGCGCCAGCAGCCAAGACACCGACAGGGGGCGCTATGGCTACACCTTC; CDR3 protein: CASSQDTDRGRYGYTF
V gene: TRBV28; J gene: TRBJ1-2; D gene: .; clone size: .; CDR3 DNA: TGTGCCAGCAGTTCGATAGGGGGTCCATATGGCTACACCTTC; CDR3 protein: CASSSIGGPYGYTF
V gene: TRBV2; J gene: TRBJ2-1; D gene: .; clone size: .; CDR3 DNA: TGTGCCAGCAGACGGGCAGGGTTCGAAAATGAGCAGTTCTTC; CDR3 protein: CASRRAGFENEQFF
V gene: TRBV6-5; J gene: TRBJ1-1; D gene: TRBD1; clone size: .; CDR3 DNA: TGTGCCAGCAGGCAGGGGGCGGTCACTGAAGCTTTCTTT; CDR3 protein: CASRQGAVTEAFF
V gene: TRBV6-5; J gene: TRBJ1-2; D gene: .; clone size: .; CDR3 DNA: TGTGCCAGCAGTCCCGGGACACCTGCTAACTATGGCTACACCTTC; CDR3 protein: CASSPGTPANYGYTF
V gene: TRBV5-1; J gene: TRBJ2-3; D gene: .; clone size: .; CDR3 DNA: TGCGCCAGCAGCTTGGAGGCAGGGGAAACAGATACGCAGTATTTT; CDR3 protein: CASSLEAGETDTQYF
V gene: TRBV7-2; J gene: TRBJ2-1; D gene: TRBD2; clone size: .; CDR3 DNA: TGTGCCAGCATGGGACTATTCAAGGAGCAGTTCTTC; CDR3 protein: CASMGLFKEQFF
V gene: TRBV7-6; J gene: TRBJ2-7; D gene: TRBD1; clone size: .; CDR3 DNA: TGTGCCAGCAGCCCTTGGGGACAGAGCTCCTACGAGCAGTACTTC; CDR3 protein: CASSPWGQSSYEQYF
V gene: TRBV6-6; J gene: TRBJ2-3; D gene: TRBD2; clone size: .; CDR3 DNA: TGTGCCAGCAGGGGGACTAGCGGGAGTTCAGATACGCAGTATTTT; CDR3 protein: CASRGTSGSSDTQYF
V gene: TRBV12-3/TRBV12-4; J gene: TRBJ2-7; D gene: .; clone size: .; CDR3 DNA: TGTGCCAGCAGTCCCAGGGGTTACGAGCAGTACTTC; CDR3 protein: CASSPRGYEQYF
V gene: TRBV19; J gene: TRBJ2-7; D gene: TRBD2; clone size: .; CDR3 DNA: TGTGCCAGTAGTACGCCCGGGACTAGGGACGAGCAGTACTTC; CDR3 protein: CASSTPGTRDEQYF
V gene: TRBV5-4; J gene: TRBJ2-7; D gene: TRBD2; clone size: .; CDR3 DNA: TGTGCCAGCAGCTTGGGTGGGACTAGGGGCGAGCAGTACTTC; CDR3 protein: CASSLGGTRGEQYF
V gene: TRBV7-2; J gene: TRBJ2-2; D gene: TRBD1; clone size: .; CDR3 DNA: TGTGCCAGCGGGCAACGGACAGGGCCCGGGGAGCTGTTTTTT; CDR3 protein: CASGQRTGPGELFF
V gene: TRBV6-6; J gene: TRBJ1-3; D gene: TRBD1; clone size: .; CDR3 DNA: TGTGCCAGCCTCTGGACAGGGGGAAACACCATATATTTT; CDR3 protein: CASLWTGGNTIYF
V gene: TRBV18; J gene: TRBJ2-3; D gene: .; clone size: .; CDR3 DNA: TGTGCCAGCTCGCGGACGGGGGGCCCTGGAGATACGCAGTATTTT; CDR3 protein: CASSRTGGPGDTQYF
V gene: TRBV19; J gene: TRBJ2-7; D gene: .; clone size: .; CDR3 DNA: TGTGCCAGTAGTGGGACTTTTAGCTCCTACGAGCAGTACTTC; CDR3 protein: CASSGTFSSYEQYF
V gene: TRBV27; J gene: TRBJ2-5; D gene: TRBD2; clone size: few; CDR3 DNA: TGTGCCAGCAACCCGGGACTAGCGGGAGTGAGAGGGACCCAGTACTTC; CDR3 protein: CASNPGLAGVRGTQYF
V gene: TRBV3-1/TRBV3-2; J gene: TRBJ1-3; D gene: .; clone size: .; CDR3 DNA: TGTGCCAGCAGCCAGGCGACATCGTCGGCAGGAAACACCATATATTTT; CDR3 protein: CASSQATSSAGNTIYF
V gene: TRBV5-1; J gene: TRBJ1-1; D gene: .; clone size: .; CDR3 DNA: TGCGCCAGCAGCTTGGGGCAGGGAGGGATGAACACTGAAGCTTTCTTT; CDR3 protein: CASSLGQGGMNTEAFF
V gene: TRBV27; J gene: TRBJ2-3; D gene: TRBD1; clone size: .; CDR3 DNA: TGTGCCAGCAGGGCCAACGACGACTTACCAGGGGGATTATCTAGCACAGATACGCAGTATTTT; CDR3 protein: CASRANDDLPGGLSSTDTQYF
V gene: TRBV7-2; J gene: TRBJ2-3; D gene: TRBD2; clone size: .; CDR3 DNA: TGTGCCAGCAGCCCTTGGACTAGCGGGGGGATCAGGGCAGATACGCAGTATTTT; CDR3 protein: CASSPWTSGGIRADTQYF
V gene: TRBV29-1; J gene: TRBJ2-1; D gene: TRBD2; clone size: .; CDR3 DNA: TGCAGCGTTCGGGGGAGGGCCCGAGATGAGCAGTTCTTC; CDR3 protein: CSVRGRARDEQFF
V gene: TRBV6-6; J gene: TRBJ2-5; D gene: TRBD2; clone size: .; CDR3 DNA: TGTGCCAGCACCCCCCTAGCGGGAGGAAGGGAGACCCAGTACTTC; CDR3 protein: CASTPLAGGRETQYF
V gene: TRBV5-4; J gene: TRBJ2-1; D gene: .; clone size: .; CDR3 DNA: TGTGCCAGCAGCACAAATAATTATGAGCAGTTCTTC; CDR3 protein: CASSTNNYEQFF
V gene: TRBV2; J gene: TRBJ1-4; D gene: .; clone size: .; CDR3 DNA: TGTGCCAGCGGTAGACCAGGGACAAAAAATGAAAAACTGTTTTTT; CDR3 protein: CASGRPGTKNEKLFF
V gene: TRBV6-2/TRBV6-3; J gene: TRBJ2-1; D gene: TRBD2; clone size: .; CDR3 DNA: TGTGCCAGCAGTTACGCGACTAGCGGGAGGTTCCATGAGCAGTTCTTC; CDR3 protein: CASSYATSGRFHEQFF
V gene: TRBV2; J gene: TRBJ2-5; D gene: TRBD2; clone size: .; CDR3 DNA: TGTGCCAGCAGCAGACTAGCGGGCCGCCAAGAGACCCAGTACTTC; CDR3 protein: CASSRLAGRQETQYF
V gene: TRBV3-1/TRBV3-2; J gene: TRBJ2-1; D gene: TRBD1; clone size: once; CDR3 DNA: TGTGCCAGCAGCCGAGGGACAGCCTACAATGAGCAGTTCTTC; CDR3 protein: CASSRGTAYNEQFF
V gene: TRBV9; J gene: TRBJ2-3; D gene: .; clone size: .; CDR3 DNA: TGTGCCAGCAGCGGGTCAGCGGGCCACACAGATACGCAGTATTTT; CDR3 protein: CASSGSAGHTDTQYF
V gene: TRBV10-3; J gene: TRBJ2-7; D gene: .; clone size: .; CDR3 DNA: TGTGCCATCAGCTCTCAAGTGACAGACACTTGGGTCGGCGAGCAGTACTTC; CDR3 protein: CAISSQVTDTWVGEQYF
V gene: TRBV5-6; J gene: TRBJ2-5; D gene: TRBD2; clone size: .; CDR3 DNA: TGTGCCAGCAGCTTGTTGGGGTCTAGCGGCCAAGAGACCCAGTACTTC; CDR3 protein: CASSLLGSSGQETQYF
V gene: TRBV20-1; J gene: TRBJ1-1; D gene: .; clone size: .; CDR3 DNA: TGCAGTGCTAGTGGGCAGGGCCGGGCGGCTTTCTTT; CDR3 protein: CSASGQGRAAFF
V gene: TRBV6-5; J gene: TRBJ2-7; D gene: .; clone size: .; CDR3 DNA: TGTGCCAGCAGTCTGACGGGAGCAGGCGAGCAGTACTTC; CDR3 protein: CASSLTGAGEQYF
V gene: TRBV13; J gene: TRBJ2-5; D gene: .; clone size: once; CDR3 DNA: TGTGCCAGCAGCCAACGGGACTGGCGAGAGACCCAGTACTTC; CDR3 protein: CASSQRDWRETQYF
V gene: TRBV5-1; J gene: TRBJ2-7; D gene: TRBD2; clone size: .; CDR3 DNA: TGCGCCAGCAGCGAGAGACCCGGAGAGACTAGCGGGGGCTACGAGCAGTACTTC; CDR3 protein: CASSERPGETSGGYEQYF
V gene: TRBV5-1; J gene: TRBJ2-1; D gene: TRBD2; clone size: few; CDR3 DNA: TGCGCCAGCAGCTTTCTCCGAGCGGGAGCTTCCTACAATGAGCAGTTCTTC; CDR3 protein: CASSFLRAGASYNEQFF
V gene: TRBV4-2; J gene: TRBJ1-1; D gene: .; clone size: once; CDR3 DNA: TGTGCCAGCAGCCAAGATAAAAACGAGGGTGCGGACACTGAAGCTTTCTTT; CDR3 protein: CASSQDKNEGADTEAFF
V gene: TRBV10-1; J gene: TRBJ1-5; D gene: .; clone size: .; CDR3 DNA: TGCGCCAGCAGTGCTGGCAGGGTCAGACAGCCCCAGCATTTT; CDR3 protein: CASSAGRVRQPQHF
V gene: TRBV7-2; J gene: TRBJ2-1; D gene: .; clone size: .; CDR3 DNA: TGTGCCAGCAGCTTCACACGAACAGACTACAATGAGCAGTTCTTC; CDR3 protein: CASSFTRTDYNEQFF
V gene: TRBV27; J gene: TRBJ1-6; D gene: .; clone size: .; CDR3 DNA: TGTGCCAGCAGTTTATGGAGCAGCTCCTATAATTCACCCCTCCACTTT; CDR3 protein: CASSLWSSSYNSPLHF
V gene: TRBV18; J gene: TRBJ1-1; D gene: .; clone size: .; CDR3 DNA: TGTGCCAGCTCACCCACAGGACAAGCTATGACTGAAGCTTTCTTT; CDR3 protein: CASSPTGQAMTEAFF